Sequencing of this T cell receptor beta chain was carried out in a study of T cell responses to AZD1222 COVID-19 vaccine. Study findings and constraints: CD4 TCRs covered the whole spike, strongest at regions 160-218 and 743-854. There were mostly white British donors and more females than males, and clonal diversity was possibly underestimated.

Concerning this clone itself: Antigen unknown.

Trimming pared 4 bases from V and 3 bases from J, leaving 9 bases between. CDR1 and CDR2 (germline): SEHNR, FQNEAQ (reference sequence). CDR3 length: 14 residues. The method was immunoSEQ multiplex PCR; TCRdb's version includes in-frame clones alone and lacks a portion of them. The profile shows about 83,000 clones, roughly nine tenths of them singletons. This sequence was found in an adult in good health. The source material was peripheral blood, sampled on day 0 of AZD1222 vaccination. The V and J genes are TRBV7-9 and TRBJ1-4; D remains ambiguous. CDR3 coding DNA: TGTGCCAGCAGCTCCTCGGGCCCTAATGAAAAACTGTTTTTT. This translates into CASSSSGPNEKLFF.